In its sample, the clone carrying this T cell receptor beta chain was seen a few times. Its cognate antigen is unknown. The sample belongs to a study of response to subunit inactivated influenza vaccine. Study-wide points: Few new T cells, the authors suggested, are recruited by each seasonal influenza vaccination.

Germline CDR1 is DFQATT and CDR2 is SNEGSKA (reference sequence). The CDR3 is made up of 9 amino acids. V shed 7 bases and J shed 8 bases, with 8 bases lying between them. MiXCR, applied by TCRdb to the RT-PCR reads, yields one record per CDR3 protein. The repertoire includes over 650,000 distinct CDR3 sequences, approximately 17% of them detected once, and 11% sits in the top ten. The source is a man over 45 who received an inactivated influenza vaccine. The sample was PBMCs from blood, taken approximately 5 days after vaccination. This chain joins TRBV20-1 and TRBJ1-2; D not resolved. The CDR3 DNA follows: TGCAGTGGGGTGGGGGGCTACACCTTC. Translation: CSGVGGYTF.